Detailed here is one T cell receptor (beta chain). The data are from a study of blood T cell repertoires in COVID-19. CDR1 SGHNT and CDR2 YYREEE come from the germline V gene (reference sequence). Trimming removed 3 bases from V and 1 base from J, with 13 bases in between. The CDR3 is made up of 15 amino acids. TCRdb keeps only in-frame clones here, not all; method: immunoSEQ multiplex PCR. The data contain 75,000 to 90,000 clones, around three quarters of them singletons. The sequenced sample consisted of peripheral blood. The chain joins TRBV5-4 to TRBJ1-1; tentative D call: TRBD1 (6 bases). This clonotype was obtained from a woman between 70 and 85 years old with acute or convalescent COVID-19. CDR3: CASSSYPQGNTEAFF. CDR3 in DNA: TGTGCCAGCAGCTCGTACCCACAGGGGAACACTGAAGCTTTCTTT.